Each of the 18 T cell receptor beta chains below was sequenced from the same sample in a study of T cell responses to AZD1222 COVID-19 vaccine. TCRdb keeps only in-frame clones here, not all; method: immunoSEQ multiplex PCR. The top ten clones hold under 2.5% of a sample with 70,000 to 90,000 clones, roughly 89% of them seen once. Sequenced material: peripheral blood, taken on day 0 of AZD1222 vaccination. All receptors come from an adult in good health.

The chain couples TRBV11-3 to TRBJ2-5, with D tentatively TRBD2 (7 bases). In germline, CDR1 is SGHNT, CDR2 YENEEA. This CDR3 region has 13 residues. Trimming stripped 5 bases from V and 6 bases from J, with 13 bases between. For the CDR3, the DNA is TGTGCCAGCAGCGGGGGGGCGATACAGACCCAGTACTTC. Translated: CASSGGAIQTQYF.

This chain uses TRBV14 with TRBJ1-2; perhaps TRBD1 as D (6 bases). CDR3 length: 13 amino acids. Per germline, CDR1 SGHDN and CDR2 FVKESK. The V end was cut by 1 base, the J end by 5 bases, with 8 bases between. The CDR3 nucleotides are TGTGCCAGCAGCCAAGCCCAGGGGTATGGCTACACCTTC. This encodes CASSQAQGYGYTF.

This clone occurred once. The chain has TRBV18 and TRBJ2-5, with D perhaps TRBD1 (5 bases). CDR1 and CDR2 (germline): KGHSH, LQKENI. V was trimmed by 2 bases and J by 2 bases, leaving 6 bases between them. This CDR3 contains 13 residues. The CDR3 DNA sequence: TGTGCCAGCTCACCAGGGGCTCAAGAGACCCAGTACTTC. Translated: CASSPGAQETQYF.

This clone was seen a handful of times. The chain combines TRBV6-2 or TRBV6-3 with TRBJ1-6; TRBD1 aligns across 10 bases. Germline CDR1 is MNHEY and CDR2 is SVGEGT. The CDR3 loop spans 15 amino acids. The V gene end was trimmed by 5 bases and the J gene end by 11 bases; junction bases not matched to a gene: 9. CDR3 DNA sequence: TGTGCCAGCAGTACTGGGACAGGGGATGCGGCACCCCTCCACTTT. Its protein product is CASSTGTGDAAPLHF.

V and J are TRBV6-4 and TRBJ2-7; perhaps TRBD2 as D (6 bases). Trimming cost V 6 bases and J 7 bases, with 22 bases left between them. CDR3 length: 15 residues. Germline V gene data show CDR1 as MRHNA and CDR2 as SNTAGT. CDR3 nucleotide sequence: TGTGCCAGCAGCCTCGGACGGGGGATCCTACAGGAGCAGTACTTC. Translated, it gives CASSLGRGILQEQYF.

The chain carries TRBV5-5 and TRBJ2-7; possibly TRBD1 for D (6 bases). The V end was cut by 4 bases, the J end by 4 bases, with 9 bases between. This CDR3 comprises 12 residues. CDR1 SGHKS and CDR2 YYEKEE come from the germline V gene (reference sequence). The CDR3 sequence is CASSRQGYEQYF. DNA for the CDR3: TGTGCCAGCAGCCGTCAGGGGTACGAGCAGTACTTC. The variable domain in full, with the rest retrieved from reference TRBV5-5 and TRBJ2-7, is DAGVTQSPTHLIKTRGQQVTLRCSPISGHKSVSWYQQVLGQGPQFIFQYYEKEERGRGNFPDRFSARQFPNYSSELNVNALLLGDSALYLCASSRQGYEQYFGPGTRLTVT.

This sequence joins TRBV6-5 and TRBJ1-1; D possibly corresponds to TRBD1 (6 bases). The CDR3 covers 13 residues. Germline V lookup: CDR1 MNHEY, CDR2 SVGAGI. With 3 bases removed from V and 7 bases from J, the gap between germline ends came to 12 bases. CDR3 bases: TGTGCCAGCAGTTATTACGGACAGAGTGAAGCTTTCTTT. Amino acid sequence: CASSYYGQSEAFF.

The chain has TRBV18 and TRBJ2-3; 8 nucleotides align to TRBD2. Losses at the gene ends were 0 bases for V and 5 bases for J; bases not matched to a gene: 10. CDR3 length equals 17 residues. Germline V lookup: CDR1 KGHSH, CDR2 LQKENI. Here the CDR3 reads CASSPPWSGRKGDTQYF. CDR3 sequence (DNA): TGTGCCAGCTCACCACCGTGGAGCGGGAGAAAGGGAGATACGCAGTATTTT.

The chain combines TRBV7-9 with TRBJ2-1, with a possible D match to TRBD1 (6 bases). CDR3 length equals 13 residues. Trimming cost V 1 base and J 12 bases, with 13 bases left between them. Germline values: CDR1 SEHNR, CDR2 FQNEAQ (reference sequence). The CDR3 spells CASSLGQESAQFF. The CDR3 DNA follows: TGTGCCAGCAGCTTAGGACAGGAATCGGCGCAGTTCTTC.

The rearrangement links TRBV6-5 to TRBJ1-2; possible D gene TRBD1, 6 bases. CDR1 is MNHEY, CDR2 SVGAGI, per germline. Trimming took off 0 bases at V and 8 bases at J, with 13 bases between the two ends. The CDR3 has 14 residues. CDR3 sequence (DNA): TGTGCCAGCAGTTACTCCCCGGGGGGCGCGGGCTACACCTTC. Amino acid sequence: CASSYSPGGAGYTF.

This rearrangement joins TRBV6-2 or TRBV6-3 to TRBJ1-5; D is possibly TRBD1 (6 bases). Germline lookup yields CDR1 MNHEY and CDR2 SVGEGT. V shed 6 bases and J shed 1 base, with 16 bases lying between them. The length of the CDR3 is 16 residues. The CDR3 here is CASSETGLMSNQPQHF. CDR3 nucleotides: TGTGCCAGCAGCGAAACAGGGTTGATGAGCAATCAGCCCCAGCATTTT.

V and J are TRBV5-1 and TRBJ2-1; TRBD2 aligns across 13 bases. The CDR3 extends over 17 amino acids. Per germline, CDR1 SGHRS and CDR2 YFSETQ. Unmatched junction bases numbered 7, after V lost 0 bases and J lost 7 bases. For the CDR3, the DNA is TGCGCCAGCAGCTTGGCATTGACTAGCGGGGGGCAAAATGAGCAGTTCTTC. Amino acids: CASSLALTSGGQNEQFF.

J is TRBJ2-5 and V is TRBV12-5, with TRBD2 as a possible D gene (6 bases). The end of the DNA is better explained by TRBJ2-7, so the J call may be wrong. The CDR3 covers 16 residues. Germline CDR1 LGHNT, CDR2 FRNRAP. The CDR3 DNA reads as TGTGCTAGTGGTCCAACGGGACTCTCCACCCGGAACGAGCAGTACTTC. This gives the protein CASGPTGLSTRNEQYF.

The chain is built from TRBV4-2 and TRBJ2-1; 10 bases are shared with TRBD2. The CDR3 length is 15 residues. V was pared by 4 bases and J by 1 base, with 1 base of the junction left unmatched. Germline V gene lookup returns CDR1 LGHNA and CDR2 YNFKEQ. This CDR3 reads CASSPTSGSYNEQFF. CDR3 sequence (DNA): TGTGCCAGCAGCCCGACTAGCGGGTCCTACAATGAGCAGTTCTTC.

This clone was counted once. This rearrangement joins TRBV5-6 to TRBJ1-2; D possibly corresponds to TRBD1 (6 bases). The V gene lost 3 bases and the J gene lost 8 bases, with 20 bases spanning the gap. CDR1 and CDR2 from the germline V gene are SGHDT and YYEEEE. CDR3 size: 15 residues. The CDR3, as DNA: TGTGCCAGCAGCTCCGGGGGCGAGGGGGTTCGCGGCTACACCTTC. Translating gives CASSSGGEGVRGYTF.

The chain couples TRBV19 to TRBJ1-6, with a tentative D call TRBD1 (6 bases). This CDR3 is 14 amino acids long. Germline V gives CDR1 LNHDA, CDR2 SQIVND (reference sequence). Trimming removed 6 bases at V and 8 bases at J, with 14 bases between. CDR3 sequence reads: CASRQGSLYSPLHF. The CDR3 coding sequence is TGTGCCAGTAGACAGGGTAGCCTCTATTCACCCCTCCACTTT.

The rearrangement links TRBV27 to TRBJ1-1; weak D call: TRBD1 (5 bases). In germline, CDR1 is MNHEY, CDR2 SMNVEV (reference sequence). This CDR3 contains 13 residues. Trimming shortened V by 6 bases and J by 0 bases, and 8 bases separated the two germline ends. CDR3 in amino acids: CASRGPVNTEAFF. The CDR3 nucleotides are TGTGCCAGCAGGGGACCGGTGAACACTGAAGCTTTCTTT.

The chain combines TRBV18 with TRBJ2-2; TRBD1 agrees at 7 bases. V shed 8 bases, J shed 2 bases, and the junction held 5 bases outside the gene matches. Germline V CDR1 and CDR2: KGHSH, LQKENI. CDR3 length: 14 amino acids. The CDR3 region is CASARTGNTGELFF. CDR3 nucleotide sequence: TGTGCCAGCGCCCGGACAGGAAACACCGGGGAGCTGTTTTTT.